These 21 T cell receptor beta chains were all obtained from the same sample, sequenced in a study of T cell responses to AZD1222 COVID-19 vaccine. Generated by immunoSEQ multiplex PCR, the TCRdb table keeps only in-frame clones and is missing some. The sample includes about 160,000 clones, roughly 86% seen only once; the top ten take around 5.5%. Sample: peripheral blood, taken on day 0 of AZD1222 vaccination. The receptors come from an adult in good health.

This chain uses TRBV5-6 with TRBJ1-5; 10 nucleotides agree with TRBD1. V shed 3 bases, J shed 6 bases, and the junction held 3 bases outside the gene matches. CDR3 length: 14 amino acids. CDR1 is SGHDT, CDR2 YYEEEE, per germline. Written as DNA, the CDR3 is TGTGCCAGCAGCTCGACAGGGGGCATTCAGCCCCAGCATTTT. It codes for CASSSTGGIQPQHF.

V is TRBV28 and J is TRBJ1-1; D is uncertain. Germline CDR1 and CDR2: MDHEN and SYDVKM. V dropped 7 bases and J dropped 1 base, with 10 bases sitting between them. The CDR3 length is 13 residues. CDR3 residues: CASKNYENTEAFF. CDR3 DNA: TGTGCCAGCAAAAACTATGAGAACACTGAAGCTTTCTTT.

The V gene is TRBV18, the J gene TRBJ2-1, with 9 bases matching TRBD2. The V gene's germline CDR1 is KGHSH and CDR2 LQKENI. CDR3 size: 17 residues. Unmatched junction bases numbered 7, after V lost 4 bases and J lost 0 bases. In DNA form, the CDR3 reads TGTGCCAGCTCACACGGTAGCGGGAGAGGCTCCTACAATGAGCAGTTCTTC. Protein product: CASSHGSGRGSYNEQFF.

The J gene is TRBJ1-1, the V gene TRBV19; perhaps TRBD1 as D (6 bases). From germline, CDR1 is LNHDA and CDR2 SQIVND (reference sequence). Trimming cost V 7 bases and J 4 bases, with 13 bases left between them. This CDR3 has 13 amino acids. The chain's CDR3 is CASNHRASTEAFF. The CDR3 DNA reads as TGTGCCAGTAACCACAGGGCAAGCACTGAAGCTTTCTTT.

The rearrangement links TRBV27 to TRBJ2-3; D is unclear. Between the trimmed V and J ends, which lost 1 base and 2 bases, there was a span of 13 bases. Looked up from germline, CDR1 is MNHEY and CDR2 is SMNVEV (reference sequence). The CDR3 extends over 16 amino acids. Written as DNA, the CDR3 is TGTGCCAGCAGTTTATTTCCAAAGTCCACCACAGATACGCAGTATTTT. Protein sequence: CASSLFPKSTTDTQYF.

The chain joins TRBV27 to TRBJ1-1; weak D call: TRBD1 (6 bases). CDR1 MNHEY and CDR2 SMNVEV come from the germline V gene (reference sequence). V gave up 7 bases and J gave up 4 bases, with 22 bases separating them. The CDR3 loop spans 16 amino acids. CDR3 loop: CASNTLTGPGGTEAFF. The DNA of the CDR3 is TGTGCCAGCAACACCCTGACAGGACCCGGGGGCACTGAAGCTTTCTTT.

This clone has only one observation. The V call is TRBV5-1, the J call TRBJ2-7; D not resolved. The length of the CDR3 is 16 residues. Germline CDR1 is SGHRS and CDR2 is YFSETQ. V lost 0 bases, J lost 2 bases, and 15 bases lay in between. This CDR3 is CASSLAPDLSPYEQYF. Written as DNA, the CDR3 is TGCGCCAGCAGCTTGGCACCCGACCTTTCCCCCTACGAGCAGTACTTC.

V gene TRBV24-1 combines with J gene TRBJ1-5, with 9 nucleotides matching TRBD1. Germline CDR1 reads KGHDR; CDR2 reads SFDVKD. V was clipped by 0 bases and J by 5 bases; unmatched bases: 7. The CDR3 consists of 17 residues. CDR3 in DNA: TGTGCCACCAGTGATTTGGACAGGGGGTACGGAGATCAGCCCCAGCATTTT. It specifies CATSDLDRGYGDQPQHF.

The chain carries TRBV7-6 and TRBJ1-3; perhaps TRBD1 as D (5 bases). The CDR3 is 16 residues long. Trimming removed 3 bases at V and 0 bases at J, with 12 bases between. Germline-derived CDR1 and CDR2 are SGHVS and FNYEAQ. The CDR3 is CASSLGLPDSGNTIYF. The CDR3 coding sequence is TGTGCCAGCAGCTTGGGACTGCCCGACTCTGGAAACACCATATATTTT.

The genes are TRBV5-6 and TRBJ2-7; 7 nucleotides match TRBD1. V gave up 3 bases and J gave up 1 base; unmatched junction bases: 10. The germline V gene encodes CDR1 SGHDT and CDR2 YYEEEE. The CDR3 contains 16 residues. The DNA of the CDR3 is TGTGCCAGCAGCTCAATGGGGGACAGCCGATCCTACGAGCAGTACTTC. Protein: CASSSMGDSRSYEQYF.

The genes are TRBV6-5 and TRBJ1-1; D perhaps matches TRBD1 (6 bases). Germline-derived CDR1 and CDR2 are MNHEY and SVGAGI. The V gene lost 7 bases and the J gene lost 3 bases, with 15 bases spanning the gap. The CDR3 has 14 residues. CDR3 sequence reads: CASKWEQGYTEAFF. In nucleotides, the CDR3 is TGTGCCAGCAAGTGGGAACAGGGATACACTGAAGCTTTCTTT.

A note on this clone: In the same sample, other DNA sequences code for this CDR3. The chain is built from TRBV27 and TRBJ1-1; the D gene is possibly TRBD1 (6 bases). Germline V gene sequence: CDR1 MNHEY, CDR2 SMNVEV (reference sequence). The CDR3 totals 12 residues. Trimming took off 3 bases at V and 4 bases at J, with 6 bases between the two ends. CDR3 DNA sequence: TGTGCCAGCAGTTTCAGGGGCACTGAAGCTTTCTTT. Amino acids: CASSFRGTEAFF.

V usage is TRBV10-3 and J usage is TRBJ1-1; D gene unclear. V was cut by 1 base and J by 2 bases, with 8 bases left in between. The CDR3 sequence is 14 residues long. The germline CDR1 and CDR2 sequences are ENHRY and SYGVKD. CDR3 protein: CAISEYQRNTEAFF. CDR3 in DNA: TGTGCCATCAGTGAGTATCAAAGAAACACTGAAGCTTTCTTT.

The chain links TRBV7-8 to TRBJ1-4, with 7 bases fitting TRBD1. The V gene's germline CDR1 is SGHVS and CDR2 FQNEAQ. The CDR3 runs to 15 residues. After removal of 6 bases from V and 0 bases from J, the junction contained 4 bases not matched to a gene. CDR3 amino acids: CASRLTGATNEKLFF. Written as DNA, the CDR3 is TGTGCCAGCAGACTCACAGGGGCAACTAATGAAAAACTGTTTTTT.

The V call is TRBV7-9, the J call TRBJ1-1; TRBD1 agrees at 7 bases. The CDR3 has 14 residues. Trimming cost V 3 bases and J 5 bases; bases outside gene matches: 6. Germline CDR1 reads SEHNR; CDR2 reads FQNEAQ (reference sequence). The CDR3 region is CASSLTTGVTEAFF. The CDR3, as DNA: TGTGCCAGCAGCTTGACTACAGGGGTAACTGAAGCTTTCTTT.

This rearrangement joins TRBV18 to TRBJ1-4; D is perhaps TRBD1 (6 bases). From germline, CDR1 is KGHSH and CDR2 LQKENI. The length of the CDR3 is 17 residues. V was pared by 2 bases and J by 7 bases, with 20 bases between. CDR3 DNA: TGTGCCAGCTCACCAGGTGACCTCGGGGGCTTTGGTGAAAAACTGTTTTTT. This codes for CASSPGDLGGFGEKLFF.

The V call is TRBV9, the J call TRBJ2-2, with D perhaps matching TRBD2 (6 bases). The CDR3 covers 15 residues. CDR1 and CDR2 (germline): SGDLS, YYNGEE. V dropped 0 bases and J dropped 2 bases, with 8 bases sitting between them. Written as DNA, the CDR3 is TGTGCCAGCAGCGTAGGGACTACCAACACCGGGGAGCTGTTTTTT. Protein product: CASSVGTTNTGELFF.

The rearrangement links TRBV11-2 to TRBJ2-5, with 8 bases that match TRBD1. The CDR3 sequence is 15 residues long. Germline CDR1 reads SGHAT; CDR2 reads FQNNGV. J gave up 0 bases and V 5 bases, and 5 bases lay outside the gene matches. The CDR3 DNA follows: TGTGCCAGCAGCCCGTGGACAGGGAACCAAGAGACCCAGTACTTC. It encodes CASSPWTGNQETQYF.

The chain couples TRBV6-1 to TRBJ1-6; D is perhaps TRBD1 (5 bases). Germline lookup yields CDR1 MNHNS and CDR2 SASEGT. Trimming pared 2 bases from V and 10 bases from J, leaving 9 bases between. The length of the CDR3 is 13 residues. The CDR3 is CASSELGDSPLHF. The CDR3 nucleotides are TGTGCCAGCAGTGAACTGGGGGACTCACCCCTCCACTTT.

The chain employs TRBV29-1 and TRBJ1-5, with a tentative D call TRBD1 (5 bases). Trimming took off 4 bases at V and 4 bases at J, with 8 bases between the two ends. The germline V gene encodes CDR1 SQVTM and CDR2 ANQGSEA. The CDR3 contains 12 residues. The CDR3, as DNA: TGCAGCGTTGGGGGCCAAAATCAGCCCCAGCATTTT. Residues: CSVGGQNQPQHF.

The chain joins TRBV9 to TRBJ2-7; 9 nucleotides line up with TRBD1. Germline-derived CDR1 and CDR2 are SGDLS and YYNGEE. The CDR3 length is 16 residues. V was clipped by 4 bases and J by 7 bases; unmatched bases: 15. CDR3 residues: CASSPSTGGAGREQYF. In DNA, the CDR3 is TGTGCCAGCAGCCCTTCAACAGGGGGCGCCGGACGGGAGCAGTACTTC.